One sample yielded the 9 T cell receptor beta chains listed below, sequenced in a study of shared clonotypes between healthy human individuals. Naive CD8 populations comprised CD45RO-negative cells positively selected for CCR7, excluding terminally differentiated effector memory CD45RA+ cells. Sequencing used immunoSEQ multiplex PCR; TCRdb keeps in-frame clones, though not all of them. The repertoire holds some 2,000,000 clones, with about 95% as singletons. Sequencing used naive CD8+ T cells sorted from blood. The receptors derive from a man aged 18 to 30 in good health.

The DNA of the CDR3 is TGTGCCAGCAGCGTAGGTGAGCGGGAGGTGTCCCAGTACTTC. This codes for CASSVGEREVSQYF. The chain is built from TRBV9 and TRBJ2-5; 9 bases line up with TRBD2. The CDR3 sequence is 14 residues long. Germline CDR1 and CDR2: SGDLS and YYNGEE. V lost 0 bases and J lost 9; bases outside the gene matches: 6.

A remark on this clone: The sample has other DNA sequences that encode this CDR3 too. This sequence joins TRBV5-1 and TRBJ1-6; D is unresolved. CDR3 length: 14 amino acids. Trimming shortened V by 0 bases and J by 6 bases, and 7 bases separated the two germline ends. The germline V gene has CDR1 SGHRS and CDR2 YFSETQ. CDR3 sequence: CASSLDWGNSPLHF. The CDR3 DNA sequence: TGCGCCAGCAGCTTGGATTGGGGTAATTCACCCCTCCACTTT. Variable domain in full (rest from reference TRBV5-1 and TRBJ1-6): KAGVTQTPRYLIKTRGQQVTLSCSPISGHRSVSWYQQTPGQGLQFLFEYFSETQRNKGNFPGRFSGRQFSNSRSEMNVSTLELGDSALYLCASSLDWGNSPLHFGNGTRLTVT.

About this clone: The sample carries other DNA sequences with the same CDR3. This chain joins TRBV27 and TRBJ2-1, with D hard to call. Trimming pared 4 bases from V and 8 bases from J, leaving 9 bases between. This CDR3 has 12 amino acids. Germline V gene lookup returns CDR1 MNHEY and CDR2 SMNVEV (reference sequence). The CDR3 DNA reads as TGTGCCAGCAGTTCAACTTGGGATGAGCAGTTCTTC. Translating gives CASSSTWDEQFF.

This clone has more than one count but fewer than ten. The sample has other DNA sequences that encode this CDR3 too. The chain has TRBV4-3 and TRBJ2-3, with D unclear. Germline CDR1 and CDR2: LGHNA and YSLEER. V was cut by 1 base and J by 0 bases, with 5 bases left in between. This CDR3 region has 14 residues. CDR3 DNA: TGCGCCAGCAGCCAAGTGGGCAGCACAGATACGCAGTATTTT. Residues: CASSQVGSTDTQYF.

This rearrangement joins TRBV6-4 to TRBJ2-2; 7 bases are a match to TRBD1. This CDR3 spans 16 amino acids. Trimming at V came to 5 bases and at J to 4 bases, leaving 10 bases not matched to a gene. Germline V CDR1 and CDR2: MRHNA, SNTAGT. The CDR3 region is CASSLTGPDGTGELFF. CDR3 coding DNA: TGTGCCAGCAGTTTGACAGGGCCGGATGGCACCGGGGAGCTGTTTTTT.

This clone came up once. The J gene is TRBJ2-7, the V gene TRBV28, with 8 bases aligning to TRBD1. The CDR3 totals 15 residues. Germline trimming cut 5 bases from V and 7 bases from J; bases unmatched to any gene: 13. Germline loops: CDR1 MDHEN, CDR2 SYDVKM. The CDR3 bases are TGTGCCAGCAGTCGTACCGGGACAGGCCTCCCTGAGCAGTACTTC. Translation: CASSRTGTGLPEQYF.

J is TRBJ2-7 and V is TRBV2; D is unclear. This CDR3 contains 14 residues. CDR1 is SNHLY, CDR2 FYNNEI, per germline. Deletions cut 3 bases from V and 4 bases from J, with 13 bases between. For the CDR3, the DNA is TGTGCCAGCAGTGAGTTTTATGGACCTTACGAGCAGTACTTC. It is translated as CASSEFYGPYEQYF.

V gene TRBV4-1 combines with J gene TRBJ2-7; TRBD1 is a possible D gene (6 bases). The V end lost 1 base, the J end lost 3 bases, and 10 bases lay between the germline ends. CDR1 and CDR2 from the germline V gene are MGHRA and YSYEKL. CDR3 length: 14 amino acids. The CDR3: CASSQATGIYEQYF. The CDR3 coding sequence is TGCGCCAGCAGCCAAGCAACAGGGATCTACGAGCAGTACTTC.

J is TRBJ2-7 and V is TRBV21-1; the D call TRBD2 from the table was never checked on the DNA. TRBV21-1 is given as a pseudogene. This CDR3 has 17 amino acids. The CDR3 nucleotides are TGTGCCAGCAGGGCCTGTGGACTAGCGGGGTGCCCCTACGAGCAGTACTTC. Residues: CASRACGLAGCPYEQYF.